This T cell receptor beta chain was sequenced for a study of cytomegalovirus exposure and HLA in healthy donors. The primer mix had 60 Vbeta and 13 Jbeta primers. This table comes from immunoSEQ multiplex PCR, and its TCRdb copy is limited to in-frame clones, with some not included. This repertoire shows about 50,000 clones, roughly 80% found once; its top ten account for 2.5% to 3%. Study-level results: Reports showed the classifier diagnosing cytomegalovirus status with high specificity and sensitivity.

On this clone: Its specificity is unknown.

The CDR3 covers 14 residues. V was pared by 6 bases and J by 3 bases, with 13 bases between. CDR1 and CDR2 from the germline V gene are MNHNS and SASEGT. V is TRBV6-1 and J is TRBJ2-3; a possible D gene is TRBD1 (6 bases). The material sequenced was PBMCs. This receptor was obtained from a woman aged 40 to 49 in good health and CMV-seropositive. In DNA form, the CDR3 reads TGTGCCAGCAGCCCAGGGGAAGTGACAGATACGCAGTATTTT. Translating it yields CASSPGEVTDTQYF.